This T cell receptor (beta chain) derives from a study of glioma-infiltrating T cells after dendritic cell vaccination. Study information: Monocyte-derived dendritic cells, cultured 6 to 8 days with IL-4 and GM-CSF, were pulsed with autologous tumor lysate.

Germline-derived CDR1 and CDR2 are SGDLS and YYNGEE. V shed 0 bases and J shed 7 bases, with 14 bases lying between them. CDR3 length: 15 residues. Only patients with spare fresh-frozen tumor and over two years of follow-up were included. The PCR used 60 V beta and 13 J beta primers. Sequencing used immunoSEQ multiplex PCR; TCRdb keeps in-frame clones, though not all of them. This sample has roughly 100,000 clones, with roughly 79% found just once. The receptor's source is a human donor with glioblastoma. This chain joins TRBV9 and TRBJ2-1, with D maybe TRBD2 (6 bases). The source material was blood, sampled before dendritic cell vaccination. This CDR3 reads CASSVGRGGSNEQFF. The CDR3, as DNA: TGTGCCAGCAGCGTAGGGCGGGGTGGTAGTAATGAGCAGTTCTTC.